This T cell receptor beta chain was captured by sequencing in a study of T-cell memory formation after mild COVID-19. This clonotype has more than one count but fewer than ten. UMIs and sample barcodes were carried by the TCR alpha and TCR beta cDNA libraries that 5'RACE produced using constant-segment primers. MiXCR, applied by TCRdb to the 5' RACE reads, yields one record per CDR3 protein. The sample records hundreds of thousands of distinct CDR3 sequences, less than 25% being singletons. This clonotype originated in an adult woman who had mild COVID-19 (a few samples of this study predate the infection). Cell type and time point are not known. The sequencing input was PBMCs or a T cell subset sorted from them (not recorded which).

CDR3: CASSYLGMNTEAFF. The CDR3 DNA follows: TGTGCCAGCAGTTACCTCGGGATGAACACTGAAGCTTTCTTT. The genes are TRBV6-2 or TRBV6-3 and TRBJ1-1; D not certain. CDR1 and CDR2 (germline): MNHEY, SVGEGT. With 2 bases removed from V and 0 bases from J, the gap between germline ends came to 7 bases. CDR3 size: 14 residues.